These 6 T cell receptor beta chains originate from one sample sequenced in a study of T cell repertoires in cytomegalovirus infection. MiXCR, applied by TCRdb to the reads, yields one record per CDR3 protein. Here the sample spans some 440,000 distinct CDR3 sequences, approximately 31% being singletons. The specimen sequenced was PBMCs. Every receptor here comes from a human donor in good health (CMV status not recorded). Some clones in this sample may be carry-over from other donors' samples.

A word on this clonotype: A read error is likely, as this CDR3 ends without the conserved phenylalanine or tryptophan. The gene calls are TRBV7-6 and TRBJ1-3; no definite D call. The CDR3 runs 18 residues. Germline V lookup: CDR1 SGHVS, CDR2 FNYEAQ. This chain's CDR3 is CARSLVPPKQCSGNTIYS. The DNA for the CDR3 is TGTGCCCGCAGCTTAGTGCCTCCGAAACAGTGCTCTGGAAACACCATATATTCT.

This clonotype was recorded at least ten times. V and J are TRBV7-8 and TRBJ1-3, with 8 bases identical to TRBD1. This CDR3 has 18 amino acids. CDR1 and CDR2 from the germline V gene are SGHVS and FQNEAQ. Trimming cost V 0 bases and J 6 bases; bases outside gene matches: 13. The DNA of the CDR3 is TGTGCCAGCAGCTTAGCAGTGGGGTGGGACAGGCTCGAAAACACCATATATTTT. It yields the protein CASSLAVGWDRLENTIYF.

Comment on this clonotype: The junction shows a germline mismatch at one end, possibly a read error. V and J are TRBV6-1 and TRBJ2-2; TRBD2 matches at 7 bases. Germline V gives CDR1 MNHNS, CDR2 SASEGT. The CDR3 runs 19 residues. Here the CDR3 DNA reads TGTGCCATCAGTGAATTCGGACTACCCACCGCTAGCGGCACCGGGGAGCTGTTGTTT. It translates to CAISEFGLPTASGTGELLF.

V usage is TRBV11-2 and J usage is TRBJ2-3; D uncertain. Germline-derived CDR1 and CDR2 are SGHAT and FQNNGV. CDR3 length: 15 amino acids. The V gene lost 1 base and the J gene lost 2 bases, with 10 bases spanning the gap. CDR3 DNA sequence: TGTGCCAGCAGCTTAGTCGGGCGTTCCACAGATACGCAGTATTTT. Its translation is CASSLVGRSTDTQYF.

The chain recombines TRBV6-1 with TRBJ1-5; no clear D. This CDR3 comprises 11 residues. Germline V gene lookup returns CDR1 MNHNS and CDR2 SASEGT. V was clipped by 0 bases and J by 8 bases, with 2 bases between them. This chain's CDR3 is CASSEAEPQHF. The CDR3, as DNA: TGTGCCAGCAGTGAAGCAGAGCCCCAGCATTTT.

Regarding this clonotype: It may be a read error: a sequence one base away is much more abundant. The J gene is TRBJ2-7, the V gene TRBV7-2; 10 positions match TRBD2. After removal of 8 bases from V and 3 bases from J, the junction contained 16 bases not matched to a gene. The CDR3 runs to 17 residues. Per the germline V gene, CDR1 is SGHTA and CDR2 is FQGNSA. This CDR3 is CASCSHPLAGAIYEQYF. DNA for the CDR3: TGTGCCAGCTGCTCCCACCCCCTAGCGGGGGCTATCTACGAGCAGTACTTC. The complete variable domain, with remaining parts taken from reference TRBV7-2 and TRBJ2-7, reads GAGVSQSPSNKVTEKGKDVELRCDPISGHTALYWYRQSLGQGLEFLIYFQGNSAPDKSGLPSDRFSAERTGGSVSTLTIQRTQQEDSAVYLCASCSHPLAGAIYEQYFGPGTRLTVT.